The 13 T cell receptor beta chains given below trace back to one sample, sequenced in a study of a mutant IDH1 vaccine in newly diagnosed glioma. The time point was: baseline, week 1 (first vaccination visit). Treatment given: pre-vaccination baseline after standard-of-care therapy. Sequencing used immunoSEQ multiplex PCR; TCRdb keeps in-frame clones, though not all of them. The sample lists 30,000 to 40,000 clones, roughly 92% occurring once. The sequencing here drew on PBMCs, taken from a glioma patient treated with radiotherapy, temozolomide or both. All receptors derive from a young man with glioma.

V gene TRBV7-9 combines with J gene TRBJ1-3; no clear D. The CDR3 is 16 residues long. The germline V gene encodes CDR1 SEHNR and CDR2 FQNEAQ (reference sequence). The V gene lost 0 bases and the J gene lost 2 bases, with 11 bases spanning the gap. CDR3 sequence reads: CASSLADQRAGNTIYF. CDR3 bases: TGTGCCAGCAGCTTAGCGGATCAGAGGGCTGGAAACACCATATATTTT.

This chain joins TRBV5-1 and TRBJ2-2; D is perhaps TRBD2 (7 bases). This CDR3 spans 16 amino acids. Germline CDR1 and CDR2: SGHRS and YFSETQ. Trimming took off 3 bases at V and 0 bases at J, with 12 bases between the two ends. CDR3 loop: CASSSPGGANTGELFF. The CDR3 coding sequence is TGCGCCAGCAGCTCCCCGGGGGGCGCGAACACCGGGGAGCTGTTTTTT.

The CDR3 loop is CAWSVPPVGYTF. CDR3 in DNA: TGTGCCTGGAGTGTACCCCCGGTAGGCTACACCTTC. The gene calls are TRBV30 and TRBJ1-2; D is unresolved. CDR3 length equals 12 residues. CDR1 is GTSNPN, CDR2 SVGIG, per germline (reference sequence). With 0 bases removed from V and 8 bases from J, the gap between germline ends came to 10 bases.

The chain uses TRBV2 and TRBJ1-1, with D unresolved. CDR3 size: 12 residues. The germline V and J ends were trimmed by 5 bases and 2 bases, with 6 bases remaining between them. Germline V gives CDR1 SNHLY, CDR2 FYNNEI. The CDR3, as DNA: TGTGCCAGCAGTCAGGTTAACACTGAAGCTTTCTTT. Translated, it gives CASSQVNTEAFF.

The chain uses TRBV5-4 and TRBJ1-1; D is ambiguous. The CDR3 extends over 15 amino acids. Germline CDR1 reads SGHNT; CDR2 reads YYREEE (reference sequence). Trimming took off 4 bases at V and 0 bases at J, with 13 bases between the two ends. The DNA of the CDR3 is TGTGCCAGCAGCACCTCATATGGCGTGAACACTGAAGCTTTCTTT. Protein product: CASSTSYGVNTEAFF.

This sequence joins TRBV2 and TRBJ1-3; no clear D gene. This CDR3 comprises 11 residues. Germline CDR1 is SNHLY and CDR2 is FYNNEI. V was trimmed by 6 bases and J by 7 bases, leaving 7 bases between them. The chain's CDR3 is CASRVENTIYF. CDR3 bases: TGTGCCAGCAGGGTGGAGAACACCATATATTTT.

The chain is built from TRBV7-8 and TRBJ2-7, with 9 bases that match TRBD1. The CDR3 is 16 residues long. Germline lookup yields CDR1 SGHVS and CDR2 FQNEAQ. J was trimmed by 4 bases and V by 1 base; bases with no gene match: 8. The CDR3 sequence: CASSLEGGTGSYEQYF. CDR3 nucleotides: TGTGCCAGCAGCTTAGAGGGCGGGACAGGGTCATACGAGCAGTACTTC.

This chain connects TRBV5-1 to TRBJ1-5; weak D call: TRBD1 (5 bases). Trimming pared 4 bases from V and 0 bases from J, leaving 14 bases between. Germline V gene sequence: CDR1 SGHRS, CDR2 YFSETQ. This CDR3 region has 16 residues. The CDR3 coding sequence is TGCGCCAGCAGCCCTGGGACGGGGGATAGCAATCAGCCCCAGCATTTT. Amino acid sequence: CASSPGTGDSNQPQHF.

This chain links TRBV6-5 with TRBJ2-1; D is unresolved. Trimming cost V 6 bases and J 5 bases, with 11 bases left between them. Looked up from germline, CDR1 is MNHEY and CDR2 is SVGAGI. This CDR3 is 13 amino acids long. Here the CDR3 DNA reads TGTGCCAGCAGCCCTTCCCGGGACAATGAGCAGTTCTTC. Translating gives CASSPSRDNEQFF.

The rearrangement uses TRBV6-4 and TRBJ1-1; a possible D gene is TRBD1 (5 bases). Germline-derived CDR1 and CDR2 are MRHNA and SNTAGT. Trimming pared 7 bases from V and 2 bases from J, leaving 14 bases between. The CDR3 loop spans 14 amino acids. The CDR3 DNA is TGTGCCAGCAAGGACACGAACAGAAACACTGAAGCTTTCTTT. Translation gives CASKDTNRNTEAFF.

The V and J genes are TRBV15 and TRBJ1-5, with 9 bases identical to TRBD1. The CDR3 extends over 15 amino acids. V was clipped by 5 bases and J by 3 bases; unmatched bases: 5. The germline V gene has CDR1 LNHNV and CDR2 YYDKDF (reference sequence). Here the CDR3 DNA reads TGTGCCACCAGCGGACGGACAGGGGACAATCAGCCCCAGCATTTT. Protein product: CATSGRTGDNQPQHF. Full variable domain (outside the CDR3, taken from reference TRBV15 and TRBJ1-5): DAMVIQNPRYQVTQFGKPVTLSCSQTLNHNVMYWYQQKSSQAPKLLFHYYDKDFNNEADTPDNFQSRRPNTSFCFLDIRSPGLGDTAMYLCATSGRTGDNQPQHFGDGTRLSIL.

CDR3 protein: CASSQMWANQDTQYF. CDR3 nucleotide sequence: TGCGCCAGCAGCCAAATGTGGGCGAACCAGGATACGCAGTATTTT. The V gene is TRBV4-3, the J gene TRBJ2-3; D call uncertain. The CDR3 covers 15 residues. With 2 bases removed from V and 6 bases from J, the gap between germline ends came to 15 bases. CDR1 is LGHNA and CDR2 is YSLEER in the germline V gene.

The chain employs TRBV29-1 and TRBJ2-6; TRBD1 aligns across 9 bases. V trimming: 6 bases; J trimming: 4 bases; junction bases outside the gene matches: 16. This CDR3 is built from 18 residues. Germline V lookup: CDR1 SQVTM, CDR2 ANQGSEA. Written as DNA, the CDR3 is TGCAGCGTCCTTGCACCGGGACAGGGTAGCTCCGGGGCCAACGTCCTGACTTTC. It yields the protein CSVLAPGQGSSGANVLTF. Full variable domain (remainder filled in from reference TRBV29-1 and TRBJ2-6): SAVISQKPSRDICQRGTSLTIQCQVDSQVTMMFWYRQQPGQSLTLIATANQGSEATYESGFVIDKFPISRPNLTFSTLTVSNMSPEDSSIYLCSVLAPGQGSSGANVLTFGAGSRLTVL.